Below are 11 T cell receptor beta chains sequenced from a single sample in a study of CXCR3-negative and CXCR3-positive naive CD8 T cells. The authors made the TRB cDNA libraries by 5' RACE using UMI labels. TCRdb re-called the 5' RACE reads, yielding one record per CDR3 amino acid sequence without DNA. Its clone listing holds more than 20,000 distinct CDR3 sequences. The sequenced material came from naive CXCR3- CD8+ T cells from blood. Subset denoted: CD45RO-CCR7+CD27+CD95- naive CD8+ T cells lacking CXCR3 (TNR3-). The receptors shown here come from a human donor in good health. Some clones in this sample may be carry-over from other donors' samples.

The chain has TRBV5-1 and TRBJ2-1; TCRdb returns TRBD1, unconfirmable since there is no DNA. CDR1 and CDR2 (germline): SGHRS, YFSETQ. The CDR3 has 13 residues. CDR3 residues: CASSSSPGYEQFF. Full variable domain (rest looked up from reference TRBV5-1 and TRBJ2-1): KAGVTQTPRYLIKTRGQQVTLSCSPISGHRSVSWYQQTPGQGLQFLFEYFSETQRNKGNFPGRFSGRQFSNSRSEMNVSTLELGDSALYLCASSSSPGYEQFFGPGTRLTVL.

This chain uses TRBV29-1 with TRBJ2-5; without DNA, the TCRdb call of TRBD2 cannot be checked. This CDR3 spans 14 amino acids. Germline V gene data show CDR1 as SQVTM and CDR2 as ANQGSEA. This CDR3 is CSVGGGDPVETQYF.

This chain joins TRBV27 and TRBJ2-5; TCRdb's D call, TRBD1, is unchecked because there is no DNA. The CDR3 runs 15 residues. Germline CDR1 is MNHEY and CDR2 is SMNVEV (reference sequence). CDR3 amino acids: CASSPGGRGQETQYF.

The V call is TRBV29-1, the J call TRBJ1-1; TCRdb's D call, TRBD1, is unchecked because there is no DNA. The CDR3 covers 13 residues. Germline V lookup: CDR1 SQVTM, CDR2 ANQGSEA. CDR3 in amino acids: CSVEGQGDTEAFF.

This clonotype is classed as medium-sized by frequency. This chain uses TRBV30 with TRBJ1-4. The CDR3 consists of 13 residues. The germline CDR1 and CDR2 sequences are GTSNPN and SVGIG (reference sequence). Here the CDR3 reads CASFSGGLRGLFF.

The chain uses TRBV29-1 and TRBJ1-4; TCRdb's D call of TRBD1 is untestable without DNA. The CDR3 consists of 11 residues. The germline V gene encodes CDR1 SQVTM and CDR2 ANQGSEA. This CDR3 reads CSAPMGEKLFF.

The chain employs TRBV19 and TRBJ2-1; TCRdb selects TRBD1, and the lack of DNA leaves this call unchecked. The germline gives CDR1 LNHDA, CDR2 SQIVND (reference sequence). This CDR3 has 15 residues. This CDR3 reads CASSPGAGPYNEQFF.

J is TRBJ2-7 and V is TRBV7-9; TCRdb's D call of TRBD1 is untestable without DNA. The CDR3 spans 15 residues. Germline V CDR1 and CDR2: SEHNR, FQNEAQ (reference sequence). The CDR3 here is CASRPTGTGVYEQYF.

V and J are TRBV7-9 and TRBJ1-5; checking the TCRdb D call of TRBD1 is not possible without DNA. This CDR3 has 13 amino acids. Germline values: CDR1 SEHNR, CDR2 FQNEAQ (reference sequence). CDR3 region: CASSGTDNQPQHF.

This sequence joins TRBV7-9 and TRBJ2-1; without DNA, the TCRdb call of TRBD1 cannot be checked. Germline values: CDR1 SEHNR, CDR2 FQNEAQ (reference sequence). The CDR3 runs 14 residues. The CDR3 region is CASSRQGAFNEQFF.

The gene calls are TRBV19 and TRBJ2-1; TCRdb's D call of TRBD1 is untestable without DNA. This CDR3 comprises 15 residues. Germline V gene lookup returns CDR1 LNHDA and CDR2 SQIVND (reference sequence). CDR3 amino acids: CASSITRQGVDEQFF.